A single sample is the source of the 26 T cell receptor beta chains below, sequenced in a study of blood T cell repertoires in COVID-19 (dated by TCRdb to 2018 to 2020). The library was prepared using the immunoSEQ multiplex PCR assay. TCRdb stores this immuneACCESS table with in-frame sequences only. Part of the clones is absent; in the studies checked, under half of the shortfall reflects unresolved V genes, and no reason is known for the rest. Present in this sample are 85,000 to 90,000 clones, 86% of which were seen just once. The top ten clones comprise more than 1% of the sample. The sample comprised peripheral blood. All receptors come from a man aged 80 or over with active or convalescent COVID-19.

On this clone: A read error may produce the germline difference seen at one junction end. The rearrangement links TRBV7-7 to TRBJ2-3; 10 bases fit TRBD1. CDR1 is SSHAT and CDR2 is FNYEAQ in the germline V gene (reference sequence). The CDR3 has 14 amino acids. The CDR3 bases are TGTGCTAGCAGCTTAGCGGGACAGGGGGATACGCAGTATTTT. Translating it yields CASSLAGQGDTQYF.

The chain joins TRBV5-1 to TRBJ1-2; 8 bases are a match to TRBD1. CDR3 size: 14 residues. CDR1 SGHRS and CDR2 YFSETQ come from the germline V gene. J gave up 7 bases and V 5 bases, and 10 bases lay outside the gene matches. The CDR3 spells CASSLDRGPAGYTF. In DNA, the CDR3 is TGCGCCAGCAGTCTCGACAGGGGACCGGCTGGCTACACCTTC.

The chain links TRBV24-1 to TRBJ1-1; possible D gene TRBD1, 6 bases. The V gene's germline CDR1 is KGHDR and CDR2 SFDVKD. This CDR3 has 15 residues. Trimming removed 4 bases from V and 0 bases from J, with 11 bases in between. CDR3 protein: CATSDGQQMNTEAFF. CDR3 coding DNA: TGTGCCACCAGTGACGGACAGCAAATGAACACTGAAGCTTTCTTT.

This clone turned up a few times. The chain has TRBV7-9 and TRBJ2-3; the D gene is possibly TRBD2 (5 bases). The CDR3 totals 14 residues. V lost 5 bases and J lost 0, with 9 bases in between. In germline, CDR1 is SEHNR, CDR2 FQNEAQ (reference sequence). The chain's CDR3 is CASSPPGSTDTQYF. CDR3 sequence (DNA): TGTGCCAGCAGCCCTCCGGGGAGCACAGATACGCAGTATTTT.

The count of this clone is one. The chain carries TRBV2 and TRBJ2-1; D gene unclear. Trimming pared 2 bases from V and 14 bases from J, leaving 10 bases between. From germline, CDR1 is SNHLY and CDR2 FYNNEI. CDR3 length equals 11 residues. CDR3 nucleotides: TGTGCCAGCAGTGAACAGGTAGTTGAGTTCTTC. This gives the protein CASSEQVVEFF.

This clone was detected only once. This chain uses TRBV4-3 with TRBJ2-5, with TRBD2 as a possible D gene (6 bases). This CDR3 contains 17 residues. Per germline, CDR1 LGHNA and CDR2 YSLEER. V was clipped by 0 bases and J by 5 bases, with 19 bases between them. Here the CDR3 reads CASSQDLREVPGETQYF. CDR3 nucleotide sequence: TGCGCCAGCAGCCAAGATTTGAGGGAGGTACCAGGGGAGACCCAGTACTTC.

The V call is TRBV4-2, the J call TRBJ2-1, with D perhaps TRBD2 (6 bases). Trimming left V 4 bases short and J 6 bases short, with 16 bases between. This CDR3 contains 15 residues. Germline CDR1 reads LGHNA; CDR2 reads YNFKEQ. The CDR3 reads CASSRQYGSSNEQFF. CDR3 sequence (DNA): TGTGCCAGCAGCCGGCAATACGGGAGTAGCAATGAGCAGTTCTTC.

V is TRBV2 and J is TRBJ2-1, with TRBD2 matching 10 bases. The CDR3 loop spans 14 amino acids. Looked up from germline, CDR1 is SNHLY and CDR2 is FYNNEI. Trimming at V came to 4 bases and at J to 6 bases, leaving 3 bases not matched to a gene. CDR3 bases: TGTGCCAGCAGTGGTAGCGGGAGGCTCAATGAGCAGTTCTTC. It yields the protein CASSGSGRLNEQFF.

V is TRBV28 and J is TRBJ2-3, with a tentative D call TRBD2 (5 bases). Germline lookup yields CDR1 MDHEN and CDR2 SYDVKM. The CDR3 is 13 residues long. V shed 3 bases and J shed 1 base, with 5 bases lying between them. CDR3 in DNA: TGTGCCAGCAGTTTCGGGGGCACAGATACGCAGTATTTT. It codes for CASSFGGTDTQYF.

This sequence joins TRBV7-2 and TRBJ1-2, with 7 bases that match TRBD1. The V segment lost 5 bases and the J segment 8 bases; nucleotides outside the gene matches: 8. Germline V CDR1 and CDR2: SGHTA, FQGNSA. The CDR3 loop spans 13 amino acids. CDR3 loop: CASSDRVQGGYTF. The CDR3 DNA is TGTGCCAGCAGCGACAGGGTACAGGGCGGCTACACCTTC.

This chain links TRBV25-1 with TRBJ1-2, with D possibly matching TRBD1 (6 bases). CDR3 length equals 14 residues. Per germline, CDR1 MGHDK and CDR2 SYGVNS. V was cut by 5 bases and J by 4 bases, with 14 bases left in between. The CDR3 loop reads CASSHTGIGYGYTF. The CDR3, as DNA: TGTGCCAGCAGTCACACAGGGATAGGCTATGGCTACACCTTC.

The chain recombines TRBV13 with TRBJ2-2; 11 bases line up with TRBD2. This CDR3 has 17 residues. V lost 5 bases to trimming and J lost 4 bases; unmatched junction nucleotides: 9. Germline V CDR1 and CDR2: PRHDT, FYEKMQ (reference sequence). As DNA, the CDR3 is TGTGCCAGCAGCCCCCTGTCTGGACTAGCGGGCACCGGGGAGCTGTTTTTT. Translated: CASSPLSGLAGTGELFF.

With regard to this clone: Different DNA sequences within this sample yield the same CDR3. The rearrangement joins TRBV7-2 to TRBJ2-5; TRBD2 agrees at 11 bases. This CDR3 is 17 amino acids long. Germline lookup yields CDR1 SGHTA and CDR2 FQGNSA. The V and J ends lost 3 bases and 5 bases, in that order; junction bases with no gene match: 11. Here the CDR3 DNA reads TGTGCCAGCAGCTTGGTAGGGACTAGCGGAGGGGAGGAGACCCAGTACTTC. Protein: CASSLVGTSGGEETQYF.

This chain uses TRBV30 with TRBJ1-3; 8 bases align to TRBD1. This CDR3 has 13 residues. V lost 6 bases, J lost 4 bases, and 5 bases stayed unmatched. Germline V gene data show CDR1 as GTSNPN and CDR2 as SVGIG (reference sequence). The CDR3 spells CACRTGPGNTIYF. The DNA of the CDR3 is TGTGCCTGCCGGACAGGGCCAGGAAACACCATATATTTT. The variable domain in full, completed from reference TRBV30 and TRBJ1-3, reads SQTIHQWPATLVQPVGSPLSLECTVEGTSNPNLYWYRQAAGRGLQLLFYSVGIGQISSEVPQNLSASRPQDRQFILSSKKLLLSDSGFYLCACRTGPGNTIYFGEGSWLTVV.

The V gene is TRBV5-1, the J gene TRBJ2-3, with D tentatively TRBD2 (5 bases). CDR1 SGHRS and CDR2 YFSETQ come from the germline V gene. V lost 1 base to trimming and J lost 1 base, with 10 bases between them. The CDR3 runs to 15 residues. The CDR3 bases are TGCGCCAGCAGCTTGACCGGGATAGGCACAGATACGCAGTATTTT. Translating gives CASSLTGIGTDTQYF. Full variable domain (rest looked up from reference TRBV5-1 and TRBJ2-3): KAGVTQTPRYLIKTRGQQVTLSCSPISGHRSVSWYQQTPGQGLQFLFEYFSETQRNKGNFPGRFSGRQFSNSRSEMNVSTLELGDSALYLCASSLTGIGTDTQYFGPGTRLTVL.

This clone was seen more than once but under ten times. V and J are TRBV19 and TRBJ1-3; possible D gene TRBD1, 5 bases. The CDR3 is 14 residues long. The germline V and J ends were trimmed by 3 bases and 2 bases, with 8 bases remaining between them. Germline CDR1 LNHDA, CDR2 SQIVND (reference sequence). CDR3 bases: TGTGCCAGTAGTATTGGCAGGGCTGGAAACACCATATATTTT. Translation: CASSIGRAGNTIYF.

V is TRBV19 and J is TRBJ2-1; possibly TRBD2 for D (6 bases). The CDR3 loop spans 14 amino acids. V lost 0 bases and J lost 4, with 7 bases in between. Germline loops: CDR1 LNHDA, CDR2 SQIVND (reference sequence). CDR3 DNA sequence: TGTGCCAGTAGTATAGAGGGAGGATACAATGAGCAGTTCTTC. Amino acid sequence: CASSIEGGYNEQFF.

This chain uses TRBV21-1 with TRBJ2-5; the D call in the table, TRBD2, was not verified against the DNA. TRBV21-1 is a pseudogene segment. CDR3 length: 14 residues. The CDR3 coding sequence is TGTGCCAGCAGGGGACTAGCGGGAAAAGAGACCCAGTACTTC. Its protein is CASRGLAGKETQYF.

Judged by abundance, this clone is medium-sized. This chain connects TRBV18 to TRBJ2-7; D is ambiguous. Trimming cost V 2 bases and J 9 bases, with 17 bases left between them. This CDR3 comprises 14 residues. Per germline, CDR1 KGHSH and CDR2 LQKENI. This chain's CDR3 is CASSPVQYPFVQYF. The CDR3 coding sequence is TGTGCCAGCTCACCAGTACAGTACCCTTTCGTGCAGTACTTC.

The chain recombines TRBV5-4 with TRBJ1-1; D unresolved. CDR1 SGHNT and CDR2 YYREEE come from the germline V gene (reference sequence). Trimming cost V 0 bases and J 1 base, with 7 bases left between them. The CDR3 loop spans 14 amino acids. The DNA for the CDR3 is TGTGCCAGCAGCTTGGACGCGGAGAACACTGAAGCTTTCTTT. Its protein is CASSLDAENTEAFF.

The rearrangement uses TRBV10-3 and TRBJ2-1; a possible D gene is TRBD2 (5 bases). The CDR3 extends over 14 amino acids. CDR1 and CDR2 from the germline V gene are ENHRY and SYGVKD. V was cut by 3 bases and J by 0 bases, with 6 bases left in between. For the CDR3, the DNA is TGTGCCATCAGTGAAACTAGCTCCTACAATGAGCAGTTCTTC. Amino acid sequence: CAISETSSYNEQFF.

This chain uses TRBV28 with TRBJ2-1; 7 nucleotides line up with TRBD2. Germline loops: CDR1 MDHEN, CDR2 SYDVKM. This CDR3 has 15 amino acids. The V segment lost 5 bases and the J segment 3 bases; nucleotides outside the gene matches: 7. Here the CDR3 DNA reads TGTGCCAGCAGTCTCGGGTGGGGGGGCTACAATGAGCAGTTCTTC. It codes for CASSLGWGGYNEQFF.

The rearrangement uses TRBV7-9 and TRBJ1-2; 9 bases agree with TRBD1. The V and J ends lost 0 bases and 8 bases, in that order; junction bases with no gene match: 4. Germline loops: CDR1 SEHNR, CDR2 FQNEAQ (reference sequence). CDR3 size: 14 residues. Here the CDR3 DNA reads TGTGCCAGCAGCTTAGCCGGGACAGGGCACGGCTACACCTTC. This encodes CASSLAGTGHGYTF.

The chain carries TRBV14 and TRBJ1-6, with D possibly TRBD1 on 5 matching bases. V was pared by 3 bases and J by 8 bases, with 14 bases between. CDR3 length: 15 amino acids. Looked up from germline, CDR1 is SGHDN and CDR2 is FVKESK. CDR3 in amino acids: CASSHRRTSDSPLHF. The CDR3, as DNA: TGTGCCAGCAGCCACCGGCGGACATCCGATTCACCCCTCCACTTT.

This chain links TRBV9 with TRBJ2-1; 14 bases are shared with TRBD2. Germline V gene lookup returns CDR1 SGDLS and CDR2 YYNGEE. This CDR3 comprises 16 residues. The V segment lost 0 bases and the J segment 8 bases; nucleotides outside the gene matches: 4. The DNA for the CDR3 is TGTGCCAGCAGCGTAGAGGGACTAGCGGGAGCGGATGAGCAGTTCTTC. Translating gives CASSVEGLAGADEQFF.

The genes are TRBV4-1 and TRBJ1-5; TRBD1 matches 7 bases. The germline V gene encodes CDR1 MGHRA and CDR2 YSYEKL. V was clipped by 2 bases and J by 2 bases; unmatched bases: 12. This CDR3 region has 18 residues. CDR3 amino acids: CASSQNTQGMTGNQPQHF. DNA for the CDR3: TGCGCCAGCAGCCAAAATACACAGGGGATGACCGGCAATCAGCCCCAGCATTTT.